This T cell receptor beta chain was sequenced for a study of control samples from healthy donors and cancer patients (dated by TCRdb to 2018 to 2020). Concerning this clone itself: Its antigen remains unidentified. The sample holds no much larger clone one base away, and base qualities are not on file.

Libraries came from the immunoSEQ multiplex PCR assay. Not all clones reach the TCRdb copy of this immuneACCESS table, which keeps in-frame sequences only. Checked studies attribute under half of the gap to unresolved V genes and leave the rest unexplained. The sample profile shows more than 100,000 clones; around nine tenths of them were found once. In total, the top ten clones hold approximately 19% of the sample. The CDR3 numbers 13 residues from cysteine through valine. Just CDR3 DNA is preserved here, 39 bases in frame from base 1. V ends up 7 bases short and J 3 bases short, with an unmatched junction base count of 6. Looking up the germline V gene yields CDR1 MNHEY and CDR2 SVGAGI.

Sample: PBMCs. The source is a man aged 55-75 years with lung cancer. Here the chain combines TRBV6-5 and TRBJ2-7; the junction holds 7 bases that match TRBD1. Here the CDR3 is given as CASNLDRNYEQYV. Here is the DNA: TGTGCCAGCAACCTGGACAGGAACTACGAGCAGTACGTC.